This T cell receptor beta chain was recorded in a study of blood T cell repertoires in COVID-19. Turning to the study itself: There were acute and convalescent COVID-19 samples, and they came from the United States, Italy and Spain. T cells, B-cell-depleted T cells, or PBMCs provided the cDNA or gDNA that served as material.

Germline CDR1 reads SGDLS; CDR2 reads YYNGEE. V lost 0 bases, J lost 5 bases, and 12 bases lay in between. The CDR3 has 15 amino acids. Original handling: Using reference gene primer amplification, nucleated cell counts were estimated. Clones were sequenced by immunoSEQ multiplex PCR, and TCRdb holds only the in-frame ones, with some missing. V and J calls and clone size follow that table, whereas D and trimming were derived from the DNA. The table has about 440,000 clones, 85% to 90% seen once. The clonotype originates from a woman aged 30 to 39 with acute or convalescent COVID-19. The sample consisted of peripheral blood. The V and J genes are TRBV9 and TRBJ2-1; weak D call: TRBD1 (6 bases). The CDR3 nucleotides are TGTGCCAGCAGCGTAGACGGGACACCCCACAATGAGCAGTTCTTC. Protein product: CASSVDGTPHNEQFF.